Shown below are 19 T cell receptor beta chains from a single sample sequenced in a study of T cell repertoires in cytomegalovirus infection. MiXCR was run by TCRdb on the reads, yielding one entry per CDR3 protein. The sample lists fewer than 550,000 distinct CDR3 sequences; roughly a third were seen once. Sequenced: PBMCs. These receptors all come from a human donor in good health (CMV status not recorded). Some clones in this sample may be carry-over from other donors' samples.

The table lists this clonotype with a few counts. The gene calls are TRBV6-2 or TRBV6-3 and TRBJ2-5, with TRBD1 matching over 9 bases. The germline V gene has CDR1 MNHEY and CDR2 SVGEGT. V lost 7 bases, J lost 5 bases, and 26 bases stayed unmatched. The CDR3 is 20 residues long. The CDR3 DNA sequence: TGTGCCAGCAACAGCCCAGACAGGGGGTTGGAGACACAACAAGCGGAGACCCAGTACTTC. Translated: CASNSPDRGLETQQAETQYF.

The chain uses TRBV9 and TRBJ2-4; D unresolved. The CDR3 extends over 13 amino acids. The V gene lost 3 bases and the J gene lost 1 base, with 5 bases spanning the gap. Germline V lookup: CDR1 SGDLS, CDR2 YYNGEE. This CDR3 reads CASSDSAKNIQYF. The DNA for the CDR3 is TGTGCCAGCAGCGATTCGGCCAAAAACATTCAGTACTTC.

This clonotype was observed at least ten times. V is TRBV7-9 and J is TRBJ2-5; possibly TRBD2 for D (5 bases). Germline lookup yields CDR1 SEHNR and CDR2 FQNEAQ (reference sequence). V lost 5 bases and J lost 4, with 17 bases in between. The CDR3 loop spans 15 amino acids. CDR3 region: CASSPFTDFGETQYF. In DNA form, the CDR3 reads TGTGCCAGCAGCCCGTTCACGGACTTTGGAGAGACCCAGTACTTC.

Turning to this clonotype: One junction end disagrees with the germline gene, perhaps due to a read error. V and J are TRBV6-4 and TRBJ2-3; 9 nucleotides line up with TRBD2. There are 16 residues in the CDR3. The germline CDR1 and CDR2 sequences are MRHNA and SNTAGT. In DNA, the CDR3 is TGTGCCAGCAGTTACTCGCCTAGCGGGGGCACAGATACGCAGTATTTT. As protein: CASSYSPSGGTDTQYF.

The table lists this clonotype with a few counts. The J gene is TRBJ2-3, the V gene TRBV7-6; 7 bases align to TRBD1. The CDR3 runs to 14 residues. Trimming at V came to 5 bases and at J to 6 bases, leaving 8 bases not matched to a gene. CDR1 and CDR2 from the germline V gene are SGHVS and FNYEAQ. CDR3: CASSTLTGLDTQYF. CDR3 nucleotides: TGTGCCAGCAGCACGTTGACAGGGTTGGATACGCAGTATTTT.

CDR3 region: CASSLTDRSRTGELFF. The CDR3 DNA follows: TGTGCCAGCAGCTTAACGGACAGGAGTAGGACCGGGGAGCTGTTTTTT. The chain has TRBV7-3 and TRBJ2-2; TRBD1 agrees at 7 bases. V gave up 0 bases and J gave up 5 bases; unmatched junction bases: 6. Germline loops: CDR1 SGHTA, CDR2 FQGTGA. The CDR3 consists of 16 residues.

This clonotype was recorded a few times. The chain links TRBV29-1 to TRBJ1-1, with D uncertain. Germline V gene lookup returns CDR1 SQVTM and CDR2 ANQGSEA. Trimming cost V 8 bases and J 7 bases, with 8 bases left between them. This CDR3 is 9 amino acids long. This CDR3 is CSPEVEAFF. CDR3 DNA sequence: TGCAGCCCGGAGGTTGAAGCTTTCTTT.

This chain connects TRBV11-2 to TRBJ2-2; D remains ambiguous. The V end was cut by 6 bases, the J end by 8 bases, with 13 bases between. From germline, CDR1 is SGHAT and CDR2 FQNNGV. CDR3 size: 13 residues. The CDR3 here is CASSYRVGGELFF. The CDR3 nucleotides read TGTGCCAGCAGTTATAGAGTGGGTGGGGAGCTGTTTTTT. Full variable domain (outside the CDR3, taken from reference TRBV11-2 and TRBJ2-2): EAGVAQSPRYKIIEKRQSVAFWCNPISGHATLYWYQQILGQGPKLLIQFQNNGVVDDSQLPKDRFSAERLKGVDSTLKIQPAKLEDSAVYLCASSYRVGGELFFGEGSRLTVL.

The J gene is TRBJ1-5, the V gene TRBV20-1, with D hard to call. Trimming took off 7 bases at V and 0 bases at J, with 7 bases between the two ends. Germline V gene lookup returns CDR1 DFQATT and CDR2 SNEGSKA (reference sequence). This CDR3 has 12 residues. The CDR3 bases are TGCAGTGTTGAGCTTAGCAATCAGCCCCAGCATTTT. It translates to CSVELSNQPQHF.

The rearrangement joins TRBV20-1 to TRBJ1-2; 9 bases are a match to TRBD1. The CDR3 runs 17 residues. The junction had 16 bases not matched to a gene; V was cut back by 1 base and J by 7 bases. CDR1 DFQATT and CDR2 SNEGSKA come from the germline V gene (reference sequence). The CDR3 spells CSARVGPGQGYGTGYTF. The CDR3 DNA follows: TGCAGTGCTAGAGTGGGTCCAGGACAGGGGTATGGAACTGGCTACACCTTC.

In its sample, this clonotype was seen a few times. This chain joins TRBV7-9 and TRBJ1-5; D is perhaps TRBD1 (6 bases). Trimming removed 1 base at V and 2 bases at J, with 9 bases between. The germline V gene has CDR1 SEHNR and CDR2 FQNEAQ (reference sequence). This CDR3 has 15 residues. DNA for the CDR3: TGTGCCAGCAGCTTAGGGACAGCCGGCAATCAGCCCCAGCATTTT. It is translated as CASSLGTAGNQPQHF.

This chain links TRBV5-6 with TRBJ1-5; possible D gene TRBD1, 6 bases. Between the trimmed V and J ends, which lost 2 bases and 4 bases, there was a span of 16 bases. The CDR3 is made up of 16 amino acids. The germline V gene encodes CDR1 SGHDT and CDR2 YYEEEE. The CDR3 here is CASSLRGREKNQPQHF. The DNA of the CDR3 is TGTGCCAGCAGCTTAAGGGGGAGGGAAAAGAATCAGCCCCAGCATTTT. Full variable domain (rest looked up from reference TRBV5-6 and TRBJ1-5): DAGVTQSPTHLIKTRGQQVTLRCSPKSGHDTVSWYQQALGQGPQFIFQYYEEEERQRGNFPDRFSGHQFPNYSSELNVNALLLGDSALYLCASSLRGREKNQPQHFGDGTRLSIL.

A single count supports this clonotype. J is TRBJ1-6 and V is TRBV27, with 7 bases aligning to TRBD1. The CDR3 length is 14 residues. V was clipped by 5 bases and J by 14 bases; unmatched bases: 12. Germline loops: CDR1 MNHEY, CDR2 SMNVEV (reference sequence). This CDR3 is CASSIIGDSISLHF. The CDR3 DNA follows: TGTGCCAGCAGTATTATCGGGGACAGTATATCCCTCCACTTT.

This clonotype was seen only a few times. The V call is TRBV2, the J call TRBJ2-7; D is perhaps TRBD1 (6 bases). The CDR3 contains 12 residues. Germline V gene sequence: CDR1 SNHLY, CDR2 FYNNEI. Trimming pared 6 bases from V and 6 bases from J, leaving 12 bases between. As DNA, the CDR3 is TGTGCCAGCAGCCCCGGACAGCCCGAGCAGTACTTC. Translated, it gives CASSPGQPEQYF.

Note on this clonotype: A single base separates this from a much larger clone, so it may be a read error. This sequence joins TRBV7-2 and TRBJ1-2; no definite D call. The CDR3 consists of 16 residues. Germline CDR1 is SGHTA and CDR2 is FQGNSA. CDR3 region: CASSFSAWEGNYVYTF. Here the CDR3 DNA reads TGTGCCAGCAGCTTTTCGGCGTGGGAGGGAAACTATGTCTACACCTTC. The entire variable domain, with the rest obtained from reference TRBV7-2 and TRBJ1-2, is as follows: GAGVSQSPSNKVTEKGKDVELRCDPISGHTALYWYRQSLGQGLEFLIYFQGNSAPDKSGLPSDRFSAERTGGSVSTLTIQRTQQEDSAVYLCASSFSAWEGNYVYTFGSGTRLTVV.

This clonotype was seen more than once but under ten times. J is TRBJ2-1 and V is TRBV29-1; 8 positions agree with TRBD1. This CDR3 has 13 amino acids. Germline V CDR1 and CDR2: SQVTM, ANQGSEA. V gave up 7 bases and J gave up 5 bases; unmatched junction bases: 7. CDR3 in amino acids: CSGGQVDNNEQFF. DNA for the CDR3: TGCAGCGGGGGACAGGTCGATAACAATGAGCAGTTCTTC.

This clonotype turned up a few times. The rearrangement joins TRBV6-2 or TRBV6-3 to TRBJ2-3, with TRBD1 identical over 7 bases. This CDR3 has 18 residues. V lost 5 bases, J lost 0 bases, and 14 bases stayed unmatched. Germline V gene sequence: CDR1 MNHEY, CDR2 SVGEGT. The CDR3 DNA follows: TGTGCCAGCAGTCCGGGACAGCCGATTCCGACTAGCACAGATACGCAGTATTTT. Residues: CASSPGQPIPTSTDTQYF.

This clonotype was recorded a few times. The chain couples TRBV9 to TRBJ2-5; D perhaps matches TRBD1 (5 bases). This CDR3 spans 15 amino acids. CDR1 and CDR2 from the germline V gene are SGDLS and YYNGEE. The germline V and J ends were trimmed by 0 bases and 2 bases, with 11 bases remaining between them. CDR3 DNA sequence: TGTGCCAGCAGCGTAGATGGGGCGGTACAAGAGACCCAGTACTTC. The encoded protein is CASSVDGAVQETQYF.

CDR3 sequence: CASRRNYSNQPQHF. Here the CDR3 DNA reads TGTGCCAGCAGGAGGAATTATAGCAATCAGCCCCAGCATTTT. The chain is built from TRBV6-6 and TRBJ1-5; the D is unclear. Trimming pared 6 bases from V and 0 bases from J, leaving 9 bases between. This CDR3 is built from 14 residues. The germline gives CDR1 MNHNY, CDR2 SVGAGI (reference sequence).